This T cell receptor (beta chain) stems from a study of graft-versus-host responses after intestinal transplantation. Some clones are missing from TCRdb's copy, which holds only in-frame ones; the method was immunoSEQ multiplex PCR. The sample records around 100,000 clones, 90% to 95% being singletons. Comment on this clone: Antigen: not known.

This CDR3 comprises 14 residues. V shed 8 bases and J 7 bases; nucleotides not matched to a gene: 11. Germline lookup yields CDR1 ENHRY and CDR2 SYGVKD. The V call is TRBV10-3, the J call TRBJ1-5; the match to TRBD1 covers 7 bases. The specimen was unstimulated CD4+ T cells sorted from spleen or lymph node cells, collected before transplant. This receptor was obtained from a human donor who was the organ donor for an intestinal transplant. DNA for the CDR3: TGTGCCATCTCTACAGGGGCCGGGGAACAGCCCCAGCATTTT. Its translation: CAISTGAGEQPQHF.